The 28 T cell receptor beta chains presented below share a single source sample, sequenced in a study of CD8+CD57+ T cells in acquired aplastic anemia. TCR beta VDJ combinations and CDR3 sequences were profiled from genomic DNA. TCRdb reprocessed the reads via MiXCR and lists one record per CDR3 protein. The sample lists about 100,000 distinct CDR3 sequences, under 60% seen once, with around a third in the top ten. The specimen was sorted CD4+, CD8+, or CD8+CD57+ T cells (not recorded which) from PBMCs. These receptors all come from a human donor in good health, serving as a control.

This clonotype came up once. CDR3 region: CASSPGLIRGYTF. For the CDR3, the DNA is TGTGCCAGCAGCCCGGGACTGATACGAGGCTACACCTTC. The chain links TRBV25-1 to TRBJ1-2; D might be TRBD1 (5 bases). The CDR3 totals 13 residues. V was shortened by 6 bases and J by 8 bases, with 16 bases between the two germline ends. Germline V gives CDR1 MGHDK, CDR2 SYGVNS.

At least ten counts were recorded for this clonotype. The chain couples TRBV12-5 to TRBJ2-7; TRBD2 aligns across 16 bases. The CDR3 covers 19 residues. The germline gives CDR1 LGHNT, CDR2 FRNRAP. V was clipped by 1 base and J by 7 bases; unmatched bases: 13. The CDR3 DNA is TGTGCTAGTGGTTTGGACGGGACTAGCGGGGGGGCCCTCCATAGGGAGCAGTACTTC. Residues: CASGLDGTSGGALHREQYF.

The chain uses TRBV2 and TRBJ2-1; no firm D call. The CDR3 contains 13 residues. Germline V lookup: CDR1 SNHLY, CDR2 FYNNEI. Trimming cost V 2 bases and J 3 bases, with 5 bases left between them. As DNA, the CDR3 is TGTGCCAGCAGTGAACGGAACTACAATGAGCAGTTCTTC. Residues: CASSERNYNEQFF.

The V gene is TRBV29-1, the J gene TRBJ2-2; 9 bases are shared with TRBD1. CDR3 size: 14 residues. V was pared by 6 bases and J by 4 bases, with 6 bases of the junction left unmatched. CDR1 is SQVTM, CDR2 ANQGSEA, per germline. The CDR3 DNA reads TGCAGCGTCGGGACAGGGCGGAGCACCGGGGAGCTGTTTTTT. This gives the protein CSVGTGRSTGELFF.

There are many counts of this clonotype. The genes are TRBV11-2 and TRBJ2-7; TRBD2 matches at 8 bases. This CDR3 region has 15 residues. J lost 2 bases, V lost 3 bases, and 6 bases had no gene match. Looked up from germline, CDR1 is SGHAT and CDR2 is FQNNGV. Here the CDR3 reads CASSFERGGTYEQYF. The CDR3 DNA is TGTGCCAGCAGCTTCGAACGGGGGGGGACCTACGAGCAGTACTTC. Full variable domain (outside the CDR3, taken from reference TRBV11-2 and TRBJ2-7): EAGVAQSPRYKIIEKRQSVAFWCNPISGHATLYWYQQILGQGPKLLIQFQNNGVVDDSQLPKDRFSAERLKGVDSTLKIQPAKLEDSAVYLCASSFERGGTYEQYFGPGTRLTVT.

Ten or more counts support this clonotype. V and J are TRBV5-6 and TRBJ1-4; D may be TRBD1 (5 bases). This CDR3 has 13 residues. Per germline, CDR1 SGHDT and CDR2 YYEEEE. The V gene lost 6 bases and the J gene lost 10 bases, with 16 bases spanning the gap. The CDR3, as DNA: TGTGCCAGCAACCCGGGGCCGGGGACAAAACTGTTTTTT. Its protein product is CASNPGPGTKLFF.

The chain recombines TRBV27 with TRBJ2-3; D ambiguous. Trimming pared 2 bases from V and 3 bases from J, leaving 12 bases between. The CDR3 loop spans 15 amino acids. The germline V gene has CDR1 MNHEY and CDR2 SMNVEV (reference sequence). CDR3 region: CASSLPPRYTDTQYF. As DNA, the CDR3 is TGTGCCAGCAGTTTACCTCCCCGGTATACAGATACGCAGTATTTT.

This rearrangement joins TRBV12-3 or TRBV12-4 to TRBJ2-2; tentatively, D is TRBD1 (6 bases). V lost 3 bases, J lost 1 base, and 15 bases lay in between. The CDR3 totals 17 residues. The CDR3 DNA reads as TGTGCCAGCAGTTTGAACAGGGCCGAAGTGAACACCGGGGAGCTGTTTTTT. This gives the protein CASSLNRAEVNTGELFF.

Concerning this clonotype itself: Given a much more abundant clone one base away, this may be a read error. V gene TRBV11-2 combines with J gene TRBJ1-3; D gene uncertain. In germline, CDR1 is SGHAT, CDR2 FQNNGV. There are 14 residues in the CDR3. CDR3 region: CASSSPMAGTTIYF. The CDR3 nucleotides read TGTGCCAGTAGTTCCCCCATGGCTGGAACCACCATATATTTT.

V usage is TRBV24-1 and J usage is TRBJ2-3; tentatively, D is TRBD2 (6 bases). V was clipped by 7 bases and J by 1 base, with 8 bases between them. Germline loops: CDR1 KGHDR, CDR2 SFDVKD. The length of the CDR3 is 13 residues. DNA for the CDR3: TGTGCCACCAGGGGGGAGGGCACAGATACGCAGTATTTT. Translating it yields CATRGEGTDTQYF.

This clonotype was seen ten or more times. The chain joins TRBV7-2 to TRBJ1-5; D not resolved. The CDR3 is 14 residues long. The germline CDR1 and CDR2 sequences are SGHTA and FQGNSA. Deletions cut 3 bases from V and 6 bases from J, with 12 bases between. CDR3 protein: CASSLSWVGQPQHF. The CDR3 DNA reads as TGTGCCAGCAGCTTGTCGTGGGTAGGTCAGCCCCAGCATTTT.

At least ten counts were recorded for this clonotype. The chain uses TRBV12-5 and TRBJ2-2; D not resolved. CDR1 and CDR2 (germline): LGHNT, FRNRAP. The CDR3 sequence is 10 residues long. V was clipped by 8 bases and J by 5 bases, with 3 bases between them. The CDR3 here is CASRTGELFF. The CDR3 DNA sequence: TGTGCTAGTAGGACCGGGGAGCTGTTTTTT.

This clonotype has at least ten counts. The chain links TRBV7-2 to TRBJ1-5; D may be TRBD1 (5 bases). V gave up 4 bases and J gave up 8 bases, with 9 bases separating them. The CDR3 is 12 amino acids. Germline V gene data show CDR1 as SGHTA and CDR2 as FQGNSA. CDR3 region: CASSSRGEPQHF. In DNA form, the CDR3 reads TGTGCCAGCAGCTCCCGAGGGGAGCCCCAGCATTTT.

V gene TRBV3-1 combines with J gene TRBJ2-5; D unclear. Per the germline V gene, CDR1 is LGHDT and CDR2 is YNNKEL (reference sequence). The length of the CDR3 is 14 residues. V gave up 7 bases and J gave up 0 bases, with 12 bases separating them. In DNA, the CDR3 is TGTGCCAGCAACCCATTTTCTTACCAAGAGACCCAGTACTTC. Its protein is CASNPFSYQETQYF.

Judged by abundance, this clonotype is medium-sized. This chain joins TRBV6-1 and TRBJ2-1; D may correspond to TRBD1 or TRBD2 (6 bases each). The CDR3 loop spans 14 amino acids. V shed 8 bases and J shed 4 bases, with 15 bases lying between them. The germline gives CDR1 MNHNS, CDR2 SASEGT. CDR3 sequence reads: CASGTGGSYNEQFF. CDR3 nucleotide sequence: TGTGCCAGCGGGACTGGGGGCTCTTACAATGAGCAGTTCTTC.

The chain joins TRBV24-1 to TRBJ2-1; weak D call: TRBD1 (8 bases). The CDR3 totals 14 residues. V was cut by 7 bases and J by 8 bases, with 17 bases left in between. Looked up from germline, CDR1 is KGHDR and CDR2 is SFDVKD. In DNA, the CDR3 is TGTGCCACCAGCGAACGACAGGGGAGGGATGAGCAGTTCTTC. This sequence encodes CATSERQGRDEQFF.

CDR3 sequence reads: CASSIREIHYGYTF. CDR3 nucleotide sequence: TGTGCCAGTAGTATCCGGGAGATTCACTATGGCTACACCTTC. The V gene is TRBV19, the J gene TRBJ1-2; D ambiguous. The CDR3 has 14 amino acids. V was cut by 3 bases and J by 3 bases, with 11 bases left in between. Germline V gives CDR1 LNHDA, CDR2 SQIVND (reference sequence).

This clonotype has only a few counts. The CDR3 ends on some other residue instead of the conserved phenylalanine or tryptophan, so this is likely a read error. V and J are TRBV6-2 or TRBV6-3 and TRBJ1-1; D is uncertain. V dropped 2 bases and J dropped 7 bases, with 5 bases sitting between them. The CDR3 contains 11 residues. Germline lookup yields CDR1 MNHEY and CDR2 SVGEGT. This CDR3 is CASSYGNEAFS. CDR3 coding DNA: TGTGCCAGCAGTTACGGGAATGAAGCTTTCTCT.

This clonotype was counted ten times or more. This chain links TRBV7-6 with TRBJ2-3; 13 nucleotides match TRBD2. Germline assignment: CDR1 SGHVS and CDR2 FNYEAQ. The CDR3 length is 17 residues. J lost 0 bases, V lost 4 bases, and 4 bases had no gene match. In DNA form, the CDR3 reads TGTGCCAGCAGCTCCGGACTAGCGGGGGAGAGCACAGATACGCAGTATTTT. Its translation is CASSSGLAGESTDTQYF.

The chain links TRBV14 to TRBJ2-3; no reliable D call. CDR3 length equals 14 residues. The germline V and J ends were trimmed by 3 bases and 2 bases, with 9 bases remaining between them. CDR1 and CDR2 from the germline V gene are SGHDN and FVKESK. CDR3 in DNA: TGTGCCAGCAGCCAGGGCAGGCACACAGATACGCAGTATTTT. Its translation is CASSQGRHTDTQYF.

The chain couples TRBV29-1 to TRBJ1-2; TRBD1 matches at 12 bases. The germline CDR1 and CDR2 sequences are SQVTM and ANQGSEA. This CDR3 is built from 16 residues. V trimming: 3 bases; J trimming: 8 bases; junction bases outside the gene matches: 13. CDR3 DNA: TGCAGCGTTGAGCGCGCTTCGGGACAGGGGGCGAAGGGCTACACCTTC. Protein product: CSVERASGQGAKGYTF.

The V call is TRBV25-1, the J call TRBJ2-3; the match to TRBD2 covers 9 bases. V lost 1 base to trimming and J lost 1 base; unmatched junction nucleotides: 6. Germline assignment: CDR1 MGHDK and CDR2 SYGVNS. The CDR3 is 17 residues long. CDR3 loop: CASSELVAGAGTDTQYF. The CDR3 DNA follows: TGTGCCAGCAGTGAATTGGTAGCGGGAGCAGGCACAGATACGCAGTATTTT.

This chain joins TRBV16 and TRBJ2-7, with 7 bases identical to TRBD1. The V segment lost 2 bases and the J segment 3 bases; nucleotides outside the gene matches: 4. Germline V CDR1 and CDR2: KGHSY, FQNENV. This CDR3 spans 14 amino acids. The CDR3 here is CASSQRGQVYEQYF. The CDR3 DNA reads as TGTGCCAGCAGCCAAAGGGGGCAGGTCTACGAGCAGTACTTC.

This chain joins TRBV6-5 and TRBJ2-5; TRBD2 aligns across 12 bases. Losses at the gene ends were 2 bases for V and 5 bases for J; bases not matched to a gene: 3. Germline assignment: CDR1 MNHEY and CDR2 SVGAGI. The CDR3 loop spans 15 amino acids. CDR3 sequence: CASSYLAGGPETQYF. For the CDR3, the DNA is TGTGCCAGCAGTTACCTAGCGGGGGGGCCGGAGACCCAGTACTTC.

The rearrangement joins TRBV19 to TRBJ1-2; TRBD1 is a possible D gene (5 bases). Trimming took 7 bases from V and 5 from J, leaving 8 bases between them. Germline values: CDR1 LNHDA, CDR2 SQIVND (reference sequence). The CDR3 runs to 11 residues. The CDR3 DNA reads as TGTGCCAGTATCGGGACGTATGGCTACACCTTC. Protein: CASIGTYGYTF.

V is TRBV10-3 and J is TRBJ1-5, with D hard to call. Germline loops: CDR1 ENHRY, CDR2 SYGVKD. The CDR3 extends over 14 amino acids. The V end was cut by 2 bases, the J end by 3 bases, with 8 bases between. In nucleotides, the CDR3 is TGTGCCATCAGTGAGGACGACTTCAATCAGCCCCAGCATTTT. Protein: CAISEDDFNQPQHF.

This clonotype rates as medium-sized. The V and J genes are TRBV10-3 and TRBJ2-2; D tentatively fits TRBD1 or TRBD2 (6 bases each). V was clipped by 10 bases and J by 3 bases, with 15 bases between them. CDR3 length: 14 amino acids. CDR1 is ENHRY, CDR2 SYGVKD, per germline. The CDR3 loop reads CATRGPTDTGELFF. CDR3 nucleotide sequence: TGTGCCACCCGGGGGCCTACGGACACCGGGGAGCTGTTTTTT.

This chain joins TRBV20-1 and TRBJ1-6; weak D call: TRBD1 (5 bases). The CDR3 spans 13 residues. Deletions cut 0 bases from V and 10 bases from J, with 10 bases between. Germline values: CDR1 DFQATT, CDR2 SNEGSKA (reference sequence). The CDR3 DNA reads TGCAGTGCTAGAGATCTAGGGGTATCACCCCTCCACTTT. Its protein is CSARDLGVSPLHF.